These 26 T cell receptor beta chains were sequenced from one sample in a study of T cells after posttransplantation cyclophosphamide. This table comes from immunoSEQ multiplex PCR, and its TCRdb copy is limited to in-frame clones, with some not included. This sample has around 30,000 clones, with more than 80% found just once. Sequenced: PBMCs. Receptors were obtained from a man aged 50 or older.

This CDR3 is CASSQKGQGNEKLFF. The DNA for the CDR3 is TGTGCCAGCAGCCAAAAGGGACAGGGTAATGAAAAACTGTTTTTT. The chain has TRBV7-2 and TRBJ1-4, with 9 bases fitting TRBD1. Trimming cost V 5 bases and J 4 bases; bases outside gene matches: 5. Germline loops: CDR1 SGHTA, CDR2 FQGNSA. The CDR3 has 15 amino acids.

The chain links TRBV9 to TRBJ1-1; weak D call: TRBD1 (5 bases). Germline CDR1 reads SGDLS; CDR2 reads YYNGEE. V lost 0 bases to trimming and J lost 7 bases, with 13 bases between them. The CDR3 extends over 14 amino acids. The CDR3 DNA sequence: TGTGCCAGCAGCGTAGAAGGGGATTCGAGTGAAGCTTTCTTT. Protein product: CASSVEGDSSEAFF.

V usage is TRBV7-9 and J usage is TRBJ2-1, with D perhaps matching TRBD2 (5 bases). Between the trimmed V and J ends, which lost 1 base and 4 bases, there was a span of 5 bases. Germline V gives CDR1 SEHNR, CDR2 FQNEAQ (reference sequence). This CDR3 is built from 13 residues. DNA of the CDR3: TGTGCCAGCAGCTTAGGACTATACAATGAGCAGTTCTTC. Translating it yields CASSLGLYNEQFF.

This clone showed up just a few times. This rearrangement joins TRBV5-1 to TRBJ1-4; a possible D gene is TRBD1 (6 bases). The V gene's germline CDR1 is SGHRS and CDR2 YFSETQ. V was trimmed by 2 bases and J by 3 bases, leaving 8 bases between them. The CDR3 length is 14 residues. DNA for the CDR3: TGCGCCAGCAGCTTACAGGGCTCTAATGAAAAACTGTTTTTT. Amino acids: CASSLQGSNEKLFF.

The CDR3: CASSTDRGREQFF. In nucleotides, the CDR3 is TGTGCCAGCAGCACAGACAGGGGGCGAGAGCAGTTCTTC. The V and J genes are TRBV7-6 and TRBJ2-1; 10 bases fit TRBD1. The CDR3 is made up of 13 amino acids. CDR1 and CDR2 from the germline V gene are SGHVS and FNYEAQ. After removal of 5 bases from V and 10 bases from J, the junction contained 5 bases not matched to a gene.

There are a few counts of this clone. This rearrangement joins TRBV11-2 to TRBJ1-6; D gene uncertain. V was clipped by 8 bases and J by 0 bases, with 5 bases between them. The CDR3 is made up of 13 amino acids. Germline values: CDR1 SGHAT, CDR2 FQNNGV. This chain's CDR3 is CASHNSYNSPLHF. CDR3 nucleotide sequence: TGTGCCAGCCACAACTCCTATAATTCACCCCTCCACTTT. The whole variable domain, remainder taken from reference TRBV11-2 and TRBJ1-6, is EAGVAQSPRYKIIEKRQSVAFWCNPISGHATLYWYQQILGQGPKLLIQFQNNGVVDDSQLPKDRFSAERLKGVDSTLKIQPAKLEDSAVYLCASHNSYNSPLHFGNGTRLTVT.

This chain joins TRBV7-2 and TRBJ2-3; TRBD2 matches 13 bases. With V trimmed by 5 bases and J by 1 base, 3 bases remained unmatched. CDR3 length equals 16 residues. CDR1 is SGHTA and CDR2 is FQGNSA in the germline V gene. This CDR3 is CASSLTSGGGTDTQYF. Written as DNA, the CDR3 is TGTGCCAGCAGCCTCACTAGCGGGGGGGGCACAGATACGCAGTATTTT.

The rearrangement joins TRBV7-2 to TRBJ2-5; 11 positions match TRBD2. The CDR3 length is 14 residues. V lost 5 bases and J lost 6; bases outside the gene matches: 5. Germline-derived CDR1 and CDR2 are SGHTA and FQGNSA. In DNA form, the CDR3 reads TGTGCCAGCAGCCAGGTAGCGGGGGGGCAGACCCAGTACTTC. Encoded protein: CASSQVAGGQTQYF.

This CDR3 is CASSPYRPDRDRLGYTF. As DNA, the CDR3 is TGTGCCAGCTCACCTTATAGACCGGACAGGGATCGCCTGGGCTACACCTTC. This rearrangement joins TRBV18 to TRBJ1-2, with 8 bases identical to TRBD1. The CDR3 is made up of 17 amino acids. The germline V gene has CDR1 KGHSH and CDR2 LQKENI. V was pared by 3 bases and J by 8 bases, with 17 bases of the junction left unmatched. Filled out from reference TRBV18 and TRBJ1-2, the complete variable domain reads NAGVMQNPRHLVRRRGQEARLRCSPMKGHSHVYWYRQLPEEGLKFMVYLQKENIIDESGMPKERFSAEFPKEGPSILRIQQVVRGDSAAYFCASSPYRPDRDRLGYTFGSGTRLTVV.

V gene TRBV5-6 combines with J gene TRBJ2-1; 8 bases fit TRBD2. Germline CDR1 reads SGHDT; CDR2 reads YYEEEE. The CDR3 is 14 amino acids. V lost 4 bases, J lost 7 bases, and 7 bases stayed unmatched. The CDR3 loop is CASSPWAGGNEQFF. The CDR3 DNA is TGTGCCAGCAGCCCATGGGCGGGAGGAAATGAGCAGTTCTTC.

The CDR3 DNA reads TGTGCCAGCAGCTTCGGGGACAGGGACACAGATACGCAGTATTTT. As protein: CASSFGDRDTDTQYF. This sequence joins TRBV5-8 and TRBJ2-3, with 9 bases aligning to TRBD1. Looked up from germline, CDR1 is SGHTS and CDR2 is YDEGEE. There are 15 residues in the CDR3. V shed 2 bases and J 2 bases; nucleotides not matched to a gene: 3.

The CDR3 sequence is CAWKGKAKNIQYF. CDR3 bases: TGTGCCTGGAAGGGGAAGGCCAAAAACATTCAGTACTTC. The genes are TRBV30 and TRBJ2-4, with a weak D call TRBD1 (5 bases). The CDR3 extends over 13 amino acids. V lost 4 bases and J lost 1, with 8 bases in between. CDR1 is GTSNPN, CDR2 SVGIG, per germline (reference sequence).

The chain combines TRBV5-1 with TRBJ2-7; TRBD1 might be the D (6 bases). From germline, CDR1 is SGHRS and CDR2 YFSETQ. Trimming removed 5 bases at V and 3 bases at J, with 15 bases between. This CDR3 contains 14 residues. CDR3 DNA sequence: TGCGCCAGCAGGAGTCAGGGGCAGGACTACGAGCAGTACTTC. This gives the protein CASRSQGQDYEQYF.

The rearrangement joins TRBV10-3 to TRBJ2-1; TRBD1 matches at 7 bases. J lost 12 bases, V lost 7 bases, and 21 bases had no gene match. The CDR3 spans 16 residues. Germline CDR1 reads ENHRY; CDR2 reads SYGVKD. CDR3 sequence: CAITGQALGWGSGQFF. The CDR3 region has the DNA TGTGCCATCACCGGACAGGCCCTAGGATGGGGAAGCGGGCAGTTCTTC.

The genes are TRBV21-1 and TRBJ1-2. TRBV21-1 is reported as a pseudogene. CDR3 length equals 11 residues. The CDR3 loop reads CAGYTGDGYTF. For the CDR3, the DNA is TGTGCCGGCTATACGGGGGATGGCTACACCTTC.

V gene TRBV19 combines with J gene TRBJ2-6; TRBD2 might be the D (6 bases). The V and J ends lost 5 bases and 2 bases respectively, with 13 bases between them. CDR3 size: 16 residues. Germline V gives CDR1 LNHDA, CDR2 SQIVND (reference sequence). CDR3 region: CASSPPPGAGANVLTF. In nucleotides, the CDR3 is TGTGCCAGTAGTCCCCCCCCGGGGGCTGGGGCCAACGTCCTGACTTTC.

This clone showed up just a few times. The chain has TRBV4-3 and TRBJ1-1; D unresolved. V was trimmed by 0 bases and J by 3 bases, leaving 8 bases between them. There are 14 residues in the CDR3. Looked up from germline, CDR1 is LGHNA and CDR2 is YSLEER. DNA of the CDR3: TGCGCCAGCAGCCAAGAGAGCAGCGACACTGAAGCTTTCTTT. It translates to CASSQESSDTEAFF.

This chain links TRBV27 with TRBJ1-5; the D is unclear. The CDR3 has 13 amino acids. V shed 4 bases and J shed 4 bases, with 8 bases lying between them. Germline-derived CDR1 and CDR2 are MNHEY and SMNVEV (reference sequence). CDR3: CASSYEGNQPQHF. The CDR3 nucleotides read TGTGCCAGCAGTTACGAGGGAAATCAGCCCCAGCATTTT.

The gene calls are TRBV7-3 and TRBJ2-1; D might be TRBD1 (5 bases). Trimming shortened V by 5 bases and J by 11 bases, and 16 bases separated the two germline ends. The germline V gene encodes CDR1 SGHTA and CDR2 FQGTGA. CDR3 length equals 13 residues. CDR3 nucleotide sequence: TGTGCCAGCAGCCCTAGGCTACAGGATAAGCAGTTCTTC. Translated: CASSPRLQDKQFF.

The chain recombines TRBV19 with TRBJ2-1, with D perhaps TRBD1 (8 bases). Germline V gene sequence: CDR1 LNHDA, CDR2 SQIVND (reference sequence). The CDR3 runs 17 residues. The germline V and J ends were trimmed by 5 bases and 4 bases, with 21 bases remaining between them. The CDR3 bases are TGTGCCAGTAGTGACAGGGGACGTGGGGGGGTATACAATGAGCAGTTCTTC. Translating gives CASSDRGRGGVYNEQFF.

This clone showed up just a few times. The CDR3: CASSLMGRAFF. CDR3 DNA: TGTGCCAGCAGTTTAATGGGGAGAGCTTTCTTT. This sequence joins TRBV28 and TRBJ1-1, with D unresolved. This CDR3 comprises 11 residues. Germline values: CDR1 MDHEN, CDR2 SYDVKM. The V and J ends lost 2 bases and 10 bases respectively, with 8 bases between them.

This clone was observed once. This chain links TRBV28 with TRBJ1-4; TRBD1 aligns across 7 bases. The V and J ends lost 6 bases and 6 bases, in that order; junction bases with no gene match: 7. Per germline, CDR1 MDHEN and CDR2 SYDVKM. The CDR3 has 14 residues. The CDR3, as DNA: TGTGCCAGCAGCTTACAGGGGTTTTATGAAAAACTGTTTTTT. Translated, it gives CASSLQGFYEKLFF.

The rearrangement uses TRBV2 and TRBJ1-6, with 7 bases aligning to TRBD1. Looked up from germline, CDR1 is SNHLY and CDR2 is FYNNEI. The junction had 9 bases not matched to a gene; V was cut back by 6 bases and J by 10 bases. This CDR3 spans 14 amino acids. CDR3 residues: CASSRQGMRSPLHF. The CDR3 DNA follows: TGTGCCAGCAGCCGACAGGGAATGAGGTCACCCCTCCACTTT.

The gene calls are TRBV19 and TRBJ2-3; TRBD2 agrees at 12 bases. CDR1 and CDR2 from the germline V gene are LNHDA and SQIVND (reference sequence). The V and J ends lost 4 bases and 3 bases, in that order; junction bases with no gene match: 5. The length of the CDR3 is 16 residues. CDR3 sequence (DNA): TGTGCCAGTAGTACCCTGACTAGCGGGAGAACAGATACGCAGTATTTT. This codes for CASSTLTSGRTDTQYF.

The chain is built from TRBV6-5 and TRBJ1-4; TRBD1 might be the D (6 bases). Germline V gene sequence: CDR1 MNHEY, CDR2 SVGAGI. The CDR3 runs to 16 residues. Trimming pared 1 base from V and 6 bases from J, leaving 15 bases between. The CDR3 spells CASSYLFQGTDEKLFF. CDR3 coding DNA: TGTGCCAGCAGTTACTTGTTTCAGGGGACCGATGAAAAACTGTTTTTT.

This chain joins TRBV19 and TRBJ2-5, with 7 bases identical to TRBD2. J gave up 4 bases and V 4 bases, and 12 bases lay outside the gene matches. Looked up from germline, CDR1 is LNHDA and CDR2 is SQIVND (reference sequence). CDR3 length equals 16 residues. In nucleotides, the CDR3 is TGTGCCAGTAGTAGGCGGACTAGTCGAACAGGAGAGACCCAGTACTTC. This translates into CASSRRTSRTGETQYF.